Shown below are 29 T cell receptor beta chains from a single sample sequenced in a study of cytomegalovirus exposure and HLA in healthy donors (dated by TCRdb to about 2017). The method behind the library was the immunoSEQ multiplex PCR assay. TCRdb's version of the immuneACCESS table is confined to in-frame rearrangements and falls short of the full clone set. An unresolved V gene accounts for under half of the shortfall where checked; the remainder is of unknown origin. The sample table holds 98,000 or so clones, of which approximately 96% were seen once. The top ten clonotypes cover around 0.65% of the sample. The sequenced sample was PBMCs. The receptor source for this set is a young woman in good health and CMV-seronegative.

The chain links TRBV28 to TRBJ1-2, with TRBD1 as a possible D gene (6 bases). V was pared by 6 bases and J by 7 bases, with 21 bases between. The CDR3 is made up of 15 amino acids. CDR1 is MDHEN and CDR2 is SYDVKM in the germline V gene. The CDR3 nucleotides are TGTGCCAGCAGGGGGGTCATGGACAGAGGGCCTGGCTACACCTTC. Protein sequence: CASRGVMDRGPGYTF.

The rearrangement joins TRBV4-1 to TRBJ1-2; the D gene is possibly TRBD1 (6 bases). Trimming took 1 base from V and 4 from J, leaving 13 bases between them. This CDR3 is 15 amino acids long. Germline lookup yields CDR1 MGHRA and CDR2 YSYEKL. CDR3 region: CASSQGQVESYGYTF. CDR3 bases: TGCGCCAGCAGCCAAGGACAGGTTGAGAGCTATGGCTACACCTTC.

CDR3 residues: CASSQDRGGDGNSPLHF. In nucleotides, the CDR3 is TGCGCCAGCAGCCAAGATCGCGGGGGGGACGGTAATTCACCCCTCCACTTT. This rearrangement joins TRBV4-1 to TRBJ1-6; tentative D call: TRBD1 (5 bases). Deletions cut 0 bases from V and 6 bases from J, with 15 bases between. CDR1 and CDR2 from the germline V gene are MGHRA and YSYEKL. CDR3 length: 17 residues.

The chain is built from TRBV19 and TRBJ2-7; 8 bases align to TRBD1. The V and J ends lost 4 bases and 3 bases, in that order; junction bases with no gene match: 5. The CDR3 extends over 14 amino acids. The germline CDR1 and CDR2 sequences are LNHDA and SQIVND (reference sequence). DNA of the CDR3: TGTGCCAGTAGTAGGACAGGGAGCAGCTACGAGCAGTACTTC. Protein: CASSRTGSSYEQYF. The full variable domain, in which reference TRBV19 and TRBJ2-7 provide the parts outside the CDR3, is DGGITQSPKYLFRKEGQNVTLSCEQNLNHDAMYWYRQDPGQGLRLIYYSQIVNDFQKGDIAEGYSVSREKKESFPLTVTSAQKNPTAFYLCASSRTGSSYEQYFGPGTRLTVT.

The chain recombines TRBV28 with TRBJ1-5, with 9 bases matching TRBD1. The CDR3 runs 16 residues. Germline V gene lookup returns CDR1 MDHEN and CDR2 SYDVKM. Unmatched junction bases numbered 9, after V lost 2 bases and J lost 7 bases. The CDR3 DNA follows: TGTGCCAGCAGTTTAGAGGGTACAGGGGGCGTGCAGCCCCAGCATTTT. Translating it yields CASSLEGTGGVQPQHF.

The genes are TRBV6-4 and TRBJ2-2, with D hard to call. CDR1 and CDR2 from the germline V gene are MRHNA and SNTAGT. Trimming removed 0 bases at V and 7 bases at J, with 6 bases between. CDR3 length equals 13 residues. CDR3 loop: CASSDSSVGELFF. In DNA form, the CDR3 reads TGTGCCAGCAGTGACTCATCGGTCGGGGAGCTGTTTTTT.

V and J are TRBV6-1 and TRBJ1-2, with 8 nucleotides matching TRBD1. Germline values: CDR1 MNHNS, CDR2 SASEGT. The CDR3 loop spans 15 amino acids. The J segment lost 6 bases and the V segment lost 5 bases, leaving 11 bases of the junction unmatched. The CDR3 protein is CASSFRDRQLDGYTF. CDR3 DNA sequence: TGTGCCAGCAGTTTCCGGGACAGGCAGTTAGATGGCTACACCTTC.

The CDR3: CASKEGRVSEKLFF. For the CDR3, the DNA is TGTGCCAGCAAAGAAGGTCGGGTCTCTGAAAAACTGTTTTTT. V usage is TRBV28 and J usage is TRBJ1-4, with no clear D. Germline V gives CDR1 MDHEN, CDR2 SYDVKM. CDR3 length equals 14 residues. The V and J ends lost 7 bases and 7 bases respectively, with 16 bases between them. The whole variable domain, remainder taken from reference TRBV28 and TRBJ1-4, is DVKVTQSSRYLVKRTGEKVFLECVQDMDHENMFWYRQDPGLGLRLIYFSYDVKMKEKGDIPEGYSVSREKKERFSLILESASTNQTSMYLCASKEGRVSEKLFFGSGTQLSVL.

The V call is TRBV13, the J call TRBJ2-1, with 7 bases matching TRBD2. Germline trimming cut 4 bases from V and 5 bases from J; bases unmatched to any gene: 23. CDR1 PRHDT and CDR2 FYEKMQ come from the germline V gene (reference sequence). This CDR3 is built from 20 residues. CDR3 residues: CASSSWIVTSPDERNNEQFF. The CDR3 bases are TGTGCCAGCAGCTCTTGGATCGTGACTAGCCCAGACGAGCGAAACAATGAGCAGTTCTTC.

The chain couples TRBV15 to TRBJ1-1; 8 bases match TRBD1. Germline V gene data show CDR1 as LNHNV and CDR2 as YYDKDF (reference sequence). With 5 bases clipped from V and 2 bases from J, the junction kept 13 bases outside the gene matches. The CDR3 extends over 17 amino acids. The CDR3, as DNA: TGTGCCACCAGCCTAGTTGACAGGGGTCCAGGCAACACTGAAGCTTTCTTT. Translating it yields CATSLVDRGPGNTEAFF.

This clone was detected only once. The CDR3: CSDSTGETQYF. CDR3 DNA sequence: TGCAGTGACTCGACAGGGGAGACCCAGTACTTC. This sequence joins TRBV20-1 and TRBJ2-5, with 7 bases fitting TRBD1. CDR3 length: 11 amino acids. Germline loops: CDR1 DFQATT, CDR2 SNEGSKA (reference sequence). J lost 5 bases, V lost 7 bases, and 4 bases had no gene match.

This sequence joins TRBV7-8 and TRBJ2-3; D call uncertain. The V and J ends lost 1 base and 0 bases respectively, with 8 bases between them. The germline gives CDR1 SGHVS, CDR2 FQNEAQ. This CDR3 comprises 15 residues. The CDR3 nucleotides read TGTGCCAGCAGCTTAGGGCTGCCTAGCACAGATACGCAGTATTTT. It translates to CASSLGLPSTDTQYF. Looking up the rest from reference TRBV7-8 and TRBJ2-3 gives the full variable domain: GAGVSQSPRYKVAKRGQDVALRCDPISGHVSLFWYQQALGQGPEFLTYFQNEAQLDKSGLPSDRFFAERPEGSVSTLKIQRTQQEDSAVYLCASSLGLPSTDTQYFGPGTRLTVL.

The chain combines TRBV27 with TRBJ1-2; possible D gene TRBD1, 6 bases. Germline values: CDR1 MNHEY, CDR2 SMNVEV (reference sequence). Trimming stripped 6 bases from V and 0 bases from J, with 14 bases between. The CDR3 consists of 15 residues. The CDR3 loop reads CASRAPTGANYGYTF. The CDR3 bases are TGTGCCAGCAGAGCTCCGACAGGAGCTAACTATGGCTACACCTTC.

The genes are TRBV7-6 and TRBJ1-1; the match to TRBD1 covers 7 bases. The CDR3 length is 15 residues. The V and J ends lost 5 bases and 6 bases, in that order; junction bases with no gene match: 12. CDR1 SGHVS and CDR2 FNYEAQ come from the germline V gene. The CDR3 spells CASSPRQGGEAEAFF. The CDR3 nucleotides are TGTGCCAGCAGCCCAAGACAGGGCGGGGAGGCTGAAGCTTTCTTT.

CDR3 DNA sequence: TGCGCCAGCAGCCGAGACCCGGGACTAGGCCTCGGGGCGGACAATGAGCAGTTCTTC. It yields the protein CASSRDPGLGLGADNEQFF. The genes are TRBV5-1 and TRBJ2-1, with 8 bases that match TRBD2. The CDR3 length is 19 residues. Germline CDR1 is SGHRS and CDR2 is YFSETQ. V lost 4 bases, J lost 5 bases, and 20 bases stayed unmatched.

The V gene is TRBV25-1, the J gene TRBJ2-3; 11 bases fit TRBD1. V was clipped by 5 bases and J by 4 bases; unmatched bases: 8. Germline values: CDR1 MGHDK, CDR2 SYGVNS. This CDR3 contains 16 residues. CDR3 DNA: TGTGCCAGCAGTAAAAGGGGACAGGGGGACCCAGATACGCAGTATTTT. Its translation is CASSKRGQGDPDTQYF.

V usage is TRBV11-2 and J usage is TRBJ1-6, with 9 bases fitting TRBD1. CDR1 and CDR2 (germline): SGHAT, FQNNGV. The CDR3 runs 12 residues. Trimming cost V 11 bases and J 7 bases; bases outside gene matches: 3. CDR3 in DNA: TGTGCCGCCGGGACAGGGAATTCACCCCTCCACTTT. It codes for CAAGTGNSPLHF.

This rearrangement joins TRBV18 to TRBJ2-7; D may be TRBD2 (5 bases). The germline CDR1 and CDR2 sequences are KGHSH and LQKENI. The CDR3 has 13 amino acids. Trimming stripped 6 bases from V and 1 base from J, with 10 bases between. CDR3: CASSPSGSYEQYF. The CDR3 nucleotides read TGTGCCAGCTCCCCCTCGGGGTCCTACGAGCAGTACTTC.

DNA for the CDR3: TGTGCCAGCAGTTACTTATTCAGGGGCGAGGTATATGGCTACACCTTC. Translation: CASSYLFRGEVYGYTF. The chain couples TRBV6-5 to TRBJ1-2, with D possibly matching TRBD1 (6 bases). CDR1 MNHEY and CDR2 SVGAGI come from the germline V gene. The V gene lost 1 base and the J gene lost 5 bases, with 17 bases spanning the gap. The CDR3 sequence is 16 residues long.

The chain carries TRBV5-1 and TRBJ1-3; D perhaps matches TRBD1 (6 bases). The CDR3 spans 16 residues. Germline V gene data show CDR1 as SGHRS and CDR2 as YFSETQ. Trimming cost V 0 bases and J 2 bases, with 12 bases left between them. The CDR3 nucleotides read TGCGCCAGCAGCTTGGAATATACAGGGACTGGAAACACCATATATTTT. This translates into CASSLEYTGTGNTIYF.

The chain links TRBV5-1 to TRBJ2-5; D remains unclear. V was clipped by 4 bases and J by 6 bases, with 16 bases between them. The germline V gene encodes CDR1 SGHRS and CDR2 YFSETQ. The CDR3 is made up of 14 amino acids. CDR3 nucleotide sequence: TGCGCCAGCAGCGTACCTACGGGTTCAAAGACCCAGTACTTC. Amino acids: CASSVPTGSKTQYF. The whole variable domain, remainder taken from reference TRBV5-1 and TRBJ2-5, is KAGVTQTPRYLIKTRGQQVTLSCSPISGHRSVSWYQQTPGQGLQFLFEYFSETQRNKGNFPGRFSGRQFSNSRSEMNVSTLELGDSALYLCASSVPTGSKTQYFGPGTRLLVL.

This chain uses TRBV5-6 with TRBJ2-3; possibly TRBD1 for D (5 bases). CDR1 SGHDT and CDR2 YYEEEE come from the germline V gene. The V and J ends lost 0 bases and 5 bases respectively, with 7 bases between them. The CDR3 runs to 13 residues. CDR3 coding DNA: TGTGCCAGCAGCTTGGATAGGGGAGATACGCAGTATTTT. Protein product: CASSLDRGDTQYF.

The rearrangement uses TRBV18 and TRBJ1-1; no clear D. This CDR3 has 16 amino acids. CDR1 and CDR2 (germline): KGHSH, LQKENI. V lost 3 bases and J lost 1, with 15 bases in between. The CDR3 loop is CASSPTLQSENTEAFF. CDR3 nucleotide sequence: TGTGCCAGCTCACCGACCTTACAGAGTGAGAACACTGAAGCTTTCTTT.

The chain recombines TRBV5-1 with TRBJ1-1; 9 nucleotides agree with TRBD1. The V gene's germline CDR1 is SGHRS and CDR2 YFSETQ. The CDR3 runs 14 residues. V shed 4 bases, J shed 4 bases, and the junction held 5 bases outside the gene matches. The CDR3 sequence: CASSLGTGITEAFF. As DNA, the CDR3 is TGCGCCAGCAGCCTCGGGACAGGGATCACTGAAGCTTTCTTT.

The rearrangement joins TRBV7-8 to TRBJ1-4; tentative D call: TRBD1 (5 bases). This CDR3 region has 17 residues. V lost 2 bases to trimming and J lost 4 bases, with 17 bases between them. Germline loops: CDR1 SGHVS, CDR2 FQNEAQ. In nucleotides, the CDR3 is TGTGCCAGCAGCTTAAGGGGCAGCGTACAAGATAATGAAAAACTGTTTTTT. Its protein product is CASSLRGSVQDNEKLFF.

This clone was detected only a few times. The chain is built from TRBV7-2 and TRBJ2-2; TRBD1 is a possible D gene (6 bases). The CDR3 is 15 amino acids. From germline, CDR1 is SGHTA and CDR2 FQGNSA. The V gene lost 1 base and the J gene lost 4 bases, with 10 bases spanning the gap. The CDR3 here is CASSLGARGTGELFF. The CDR3 DNA sequence: TGTGCCAGCAGCTTAGGCGCCAGGGGCACCGGGGAGCTGTTTTTT. Supplemented by reference TRBV7-2 and TRBJ2-2, the full variable domain reads GAGVSQSPSNKVTEKGKDVELRCDPISGHTALYWYRQSLGQGLEFLIYFQGNSAPDKSGLPSDRFSAERTGGSVSTLTIQRTQQEDSAVYLCASSLGARGTGELFFGEGSRLTVL.

In the case of this clone: Other nucleotide sequences from this sample produce the same CDR3. Written as DNA, the CDR3 is TGTGCCTGGAGACAGGGCTCCTATAATTCACCCCTCCACTTT. This translates into CAWRQGSYNSPLHF. J is TRBJ1-6 and V is TRBV30; tentative D call: TRBD1 (6 bases). CDR3 size: 14 residues. Deletions cut 3 bases from V and 0 bases from J, with 6 bases between. From germline, CDR1 is GTSNPN and CDR2 SVGIG (reference sequence).

The V and J genes are TRBV6-6 and TRBJ2-3; 11 bases are a match to TRBD2. The CDR3 length is 15 residues. V gave up 4 bases and J gave up 6 bases; unmatched junction bases: 6. Germline V gene lookup returns CDR1 MNHNY and CDR2 SVGAGI (reference sequence). CDR3 in amino acids: CASSSISGGADTQYF. CDR3 bases: TGTGCCAGCAGTTCCATTAGCGGGGGGGCGGATACGCAGTATTTT.

The CDR3 loop reads CASSPTASSYNSPLHF. DNA of the CDR3: TGTGCCAGCTCACCAACGGCTAGCTCCTATAATTCACCCCTCCACTTT. The J gene is TRBJ1-6, the V gene TRBV18; unclear D gene. The germline V gene encodes CDR1 KGHSH and CDR2 LQKENI. The V end was cut by 2 bases, the J end by 0 bases, with 8 bases between. This CDR3 has 16 residues.